The entry that follows covers one TCR beta chain sequence. The source of the sample is a study of blood T cell repertoires in COVID-19. Original handling: The authors estimated nucleated cell counts from reference gene primer amplification. The table came from immunoSEQ multiplex PCR; TCRdb's copy has only in-frame clones and leaves some out. V and J calls and clone size come straight from that table; D and trimming were deduced from the DNA. The data hold 200,000 to 300,000 clones, with roughly 79% observed a single time. The CDR3 has 15 amino acids. Looked up from germline, CDR1 is SGHRS and CDR2 is YFSETQ. The V end was cut by 0 bases, the J end by 5 bases, with 13 bases between.

The sample consisted of peripheral blood. This clonotype originated in a woman of 80 years or more with COVID-19, enrolled during active disease. The chain employs TRBV5-1 and TRBJ2-3, with a tentative D call TRBD2 (6 bases). The CDR3 here is CASSLETLGGDTQYF. The CDR3 nucleotides read TGCGCCAGCAGCTTGGAAACCCTGGGGGGAGATACGCAGTATTTT.